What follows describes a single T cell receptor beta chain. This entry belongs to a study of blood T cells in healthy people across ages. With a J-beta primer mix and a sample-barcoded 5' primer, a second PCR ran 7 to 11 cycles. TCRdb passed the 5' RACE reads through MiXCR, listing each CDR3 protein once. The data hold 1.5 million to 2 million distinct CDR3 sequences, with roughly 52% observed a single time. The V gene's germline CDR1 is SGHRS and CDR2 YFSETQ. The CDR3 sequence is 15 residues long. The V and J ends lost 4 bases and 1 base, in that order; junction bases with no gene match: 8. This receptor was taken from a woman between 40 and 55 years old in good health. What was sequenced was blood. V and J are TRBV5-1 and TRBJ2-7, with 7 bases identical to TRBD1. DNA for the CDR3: TGCGCCAGCAGCGGGCCGGGACAGAGGTCCTACGAGCAGTACTTC. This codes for CASSGPGQRSYEQYF.